Listed below are T cell receptor beta chains from one sample, sequenced in a study of control samples from healthy donors and cancer patients. Sequenced by immunoSEQ multiplex PCR; TCRdb stores in-frame clones only, minus some. Of around 70,000 clones listed, approximately 83% are singletons. The specimen was blood. Source of these receptors: a man aged 55 to 70 in good health. CDR3s include the opening cysteine and the closing phenylalanine or tryptophan. Fields, in order: V gene, J gene, D gene, clone size, CDR3 protein, CDR3 DNA. A D gene is named only where the DNA matches it firmly. Size tells how often a clone was seen (once, few, many) or the class of an expanded clone, and some rows leave it out.

TRBV19	TRBJ1-5	.	.	CATQVGVFQPQHF	TGTGCCACTCAAGTCGGGGTGTTTCAGCCCCAGCATTTT
TRBV27	TRBJ1-5	.	once	CASSFTGYQPQHF	TGTGCCAGCAGTTTTACAGGGTACCAGCCCCAGCATTTT
TRBV6-9	TRBJ2-7	TRBD2	.	CASSYRKKRENYEQYF	TGTGCCAGCAGTTATAGGAAGAAGCGGGAGAACTACGAGCAGTACTTC
TRBV12-3/TRBV12-4	TRBJ2-7	.	once	CASSSVYLYEQYF	TGTGCCAGCAGTTCAGTGTATCTCTACGAGCAGTACTTC
TRBV6-5	TRBJ2-3	.	.	CASSPLSQGTDTQYF	TGTGCCAGCAGTCCGTTATCCCAAGGCACAGATACGCAGTATTTT
TRBV10-3	TRBJ2-7	TRBD2	.	CAIRGLAGVGEQYF	TGTGCCATCAGGGGACTAGCGGGAGTGGGGGAGCAGTACTTC
TRBV6-2/TRBV6-3	TRBJ1-1	.	.	CASSTSHTEAFF	TGTGCCAGCAGCACCAGCCACACTGAAGCTTTCTTT
TRBV7-9	TRBJ2-7	TRBD2	.	CASSLVTSDEQYF	TGTGCCAGCAGCTTAGTGACTAGCGACGAGCAGTACTTC
TRBV6-6	TRBJ2-2	TRBD2	.	CASSQSSGANTGELFF	TGTGCCAGCAGCCAATCTAGCGGAGCGAACACCGGGGAGCTGTTTTTT
TRBV15	TRBJ2-2	.	.	CATSSLMGPGELFF	TGTGCCACCAGCAGCCTGATGGGTCCCGGGGAGCTGTTTTTT
TRBV21-1	TRBJ2-5	.	.	CASSKVETQKETQYF	TGTGCCAGCAGCAAAGTAGAGACGCAGAAAGAGACCCAGTACTTC
TRBV29-1	TRBJ2-1	.	.	CSVEVWESSYNEQFF	TGCAGCGTTGAGGTATGGGAAAGCTCCTACAATGAGCAGTTCTTC
TRBV21-1	TRBJ2-6	.	.	CASSREGGSSGANVLTF	TGTGCCAGCAGCCGAGAAGGGGGGAGCTCTGGGGCCAACGTCCTGACTTTC
TRBV19	TRBJ1-5	.	.	CASSISGVTVNQPQHF	TGTGCCAGTAGTATTTCAGGTGTAACAGTAAATCAGCCCCAGCATTTT
TRBV2	TRBJ2-7	.	.	CASNLGLTYEQYF	TGTGCCAGCAACCTAGGCCTTACCTACGAGCAGTACTTC
TRBV10-2	TRBJ2-1	.	.	CASTIASGTANEQFF	TGCGCCAGCACCATAGCCTCAGGGACGGCCAATGAGCAGTTCTTC